Below, 10 T cell receptor beta chains from the same sample are listed, as sequenced in a study of identical twins (dated by TCRdb to about 2016). Library construction relied on 5' RACE. TCRdb names Illumina HiSeq 2000 as the instrument used. TCRdb took the public reads, trimmed them with fastp at Q25, ran MiXCR for clone calling and kept in-frame beta chains. Each entry is one CDR3 protein sequence, shown with its most common DNA and genes. The sample table contains some 760,000 distinct CDR3 sequences; only one count was recorded for 15% to 20% of them. Around 13% of the sample comes from the top ten. These data were also reused for a study on T cells expressing NK-cell markers.

Input material: PBMCs. These receptors were obtained from a woman between 18 and 29 years old in good health.

Written as DNA, the CDR3 is TGTGCCAGCAGCCAACGGTGGGGCGAGAACACCGGGGAGCTGTTTTTT. Its translation: CASSQRWGENTGELFF. The chain employs TRBV6-1 and TRBJ2-2; D may be TRBD1 (5 bases). There are 16 residues in the CDR3. The germline CDR1 and CDR2 sequences are MNHNS and SASEGT. Deletions cut 6 bases from V and 1 base from J, with 15 bases between.

This clonotype was counted between two and nine times. The chain uses TRBV23-1 and TRBJ1-1; no reliable D call. TRBV23-1 is flagged as an ORF with uncertain function. The CDR3 totals 13 residues. V was trimmed by 8 bases and J by 2 bases, leaving 12 bases between them. The CDR3 sequence is CASGNRGNTEAFF. In nucleotides, the CDR3 is TGCGCCAGCGGGAATCGGGGAAACACTGAAGCTTTCTTT.

This clonotype was found a few times. The chain combines TRBV3-1 with TRBJ1-1, with D possibly matching TRBD1 (6 bases). The CDR3 has 16 amino acids. Trimming stripped 0 bases from V and 3 bases from J, with 14 bases between. The V gene's germline CDR1 is LGHDT and CDR2 YNNKEL (reference sequence). CDR3 in amino acids: CASSQDWWKGDTEAFF. The CDR3 DNA reads TGTGCCAGCAGCCAAGATTGGTGGAAGGGGGACACTGAAGCTTTCTTT. Full variable domain (outside the CDR3, taken from reference TRBV3-1 and TRBJ1-1): DTAVSQTPKYLVTQMGNDKSIKCEQNLGHDTMYWYKQDSKKFLKIMFSYNNKELIINETVPNRFSPKSPDKAHLNLHINSLELGDSAVYFCASSQDWWKGDTEAFFGQGTRLTVV.

This clonotype was observed a handful of times. V and J are TRBV12-3 or TRBV12-4 and TRBJ2-2, with 10 bases identical to TRBD1. The CDR3 loop spans 15 amino acids. Losses at the gene ends were 6 bases for V and 5 bases for J; bases not matched to a gene: 6. The CDR3 here is CASRPTGGLTGELFF. CDR3 nucleotide sequence: TGTGCCAGCAGGCCGACAGGGGGCCTTACCGGGGAGCTGTTTTTT.

The V call is TRBV6-5, the J call TRBJ1-5; D is possibly TRBD1 (6 bases). CDR1 and CDR2 (germline): MNHEY, SVGAGI. V was clipped by 2 bases and J by 4 bases, with 9 bases between them. The CDR3 totals 14 residues. The CDR3 nucleotides read TGTGCCAGCAGTTACGGACAGAAGAATCAGCCCCAGCATTTT. This encodes CASSYGQKNQPQHF.

V gene TRBV3-1 combines with J gene TRBJ2-4, with D possibly matching TRBD1 (5 bases). Per the germline V gene, CDR1 is LGHDT and CDR2 is YNNKEL (reference sequence). The V and J ends lost 4 bases and 6 bases respectively, with 19 bases between them. CDR3 size: 16 residues. CDR3 DNA: TGTGCCAGCAGCCGGACCCCTGGGGCGCAGAGAAACATTCAGTACTTC. Its translation is CASSRTPGAQRNIQYF.

The table lists this clonotype with a count of one. A clone one base away is much larger, so this may be a read error. The V and J genes are TRBV5-1 and TRBJ2-7; D tentatively reads TRBD1 or TRBD2 (5 bases each). Germline-derived CDR1 and CDR2 are SGHRS and YFSETQ. The CDR3 length is 13 residues. CDR3 nucleotide sequence: TGCGCCAGCAGCTGGGGACCTTCCTACGGGCAGTACTTC. Protein product: CASSWGPSYGQYF.

The chain couples TRBV29-1 to TRBJ2-7; D might be TRBD1 (6 bases). Per germline, CDR1 SQVTM and CDR2 ANQGSEA. The CDR3 extends over 13 amino acids. The V gene lost 3 bases and the J gene lost 1 base, with 10 bases spanning the gap. CDR3 coding DNA: TGCAGCGTTGATTCAGGGGCTTCCTACGAGCAGTACTTC. Protein: CSVDSGASYEQYF.

The genes are TRBV7-9 and TRBJ2-4, with D uncertain. This CDR3 comprises 13 residues. The ends were cut back, 3 bases at V and 8 bases at J, with 11 bases in the middle. CDR1 and CDR2 (germline): SEHNR, FQNEAQ (reference sequence). The CDR3 nucleotides are TGTGCCAGCAGCTTCGGGCTTAAGGACATTCAGTACTTC. It encodes CASSFGLKDIQYF.

The V gene is TRBV6-2 or TRBV6-3, the J gene TRBJ1-1; a weak D match, TRBD1 (6 bases). Trimming took 7 bases from V and 3 from J, leaving 15 bases between them. The CDR3 has 14 residues. Germline values: CDR1 MNHEY, CDR2 SVGEGT. CDR3 in amino acids: CASKGGGRYTEAFF. CDR3 nucleotide sequence: TGTGCCAGCAAAGGAGGGGGTCGATACACTGAAGCTTTCTTT.